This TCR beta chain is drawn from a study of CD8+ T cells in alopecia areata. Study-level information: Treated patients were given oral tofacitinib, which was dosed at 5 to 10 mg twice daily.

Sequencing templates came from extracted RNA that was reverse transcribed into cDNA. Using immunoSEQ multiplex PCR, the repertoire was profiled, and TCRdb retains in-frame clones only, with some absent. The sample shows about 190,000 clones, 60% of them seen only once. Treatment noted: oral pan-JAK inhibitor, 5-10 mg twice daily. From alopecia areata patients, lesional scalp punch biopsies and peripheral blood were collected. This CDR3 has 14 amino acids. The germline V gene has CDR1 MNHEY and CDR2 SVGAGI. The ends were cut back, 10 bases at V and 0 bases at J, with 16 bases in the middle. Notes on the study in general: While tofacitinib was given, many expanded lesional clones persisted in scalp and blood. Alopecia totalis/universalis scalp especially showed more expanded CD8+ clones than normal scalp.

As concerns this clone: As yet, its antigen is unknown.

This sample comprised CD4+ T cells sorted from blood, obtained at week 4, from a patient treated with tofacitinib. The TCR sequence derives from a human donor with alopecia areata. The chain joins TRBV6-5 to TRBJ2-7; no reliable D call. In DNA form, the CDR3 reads TGTGCCATCACCAAGACAAAAAGCTCCTACGAGCAGTACTTC. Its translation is CAITKTKSSYEQYF.